This TCR beta chain appears in the sequencing data of a study of T cells in pancreatic ductal adenocarcinoma. The CDR3 consists of 12 residues. The junction had 3 bases not matched to a gene; V was cut back by 2 bases and J by 12 bases. Germline V lookup: CDR1 SGHTA, CDR2 FQGNSA. No neoadjuvant therapy was given to the selected pancreatic ductal adenocarcinoma patients before their surgery. Data came from immunoSEQ multiplex PCR; TCRdb stores just in-frame clones and leaves some out. The sample comprises 16,000 or so clones, under 95% of which are singletons, and more than 15% rests with the top ten.

The rearrangement uses TRBV7-2 and TRBJ1-2, with 10 nucleotides matching TRBD1. The origin of this receptor is a human donor with pancreatic ductal adenocarcinoma. Sequencing was done on a sample of PBMCs. CDR3 amino acids: CASSLLTGGHTF. In DNA, the CDR3 is TGTGCCAGCAGCTTACTGACAGGGGGCCACACCTTC.